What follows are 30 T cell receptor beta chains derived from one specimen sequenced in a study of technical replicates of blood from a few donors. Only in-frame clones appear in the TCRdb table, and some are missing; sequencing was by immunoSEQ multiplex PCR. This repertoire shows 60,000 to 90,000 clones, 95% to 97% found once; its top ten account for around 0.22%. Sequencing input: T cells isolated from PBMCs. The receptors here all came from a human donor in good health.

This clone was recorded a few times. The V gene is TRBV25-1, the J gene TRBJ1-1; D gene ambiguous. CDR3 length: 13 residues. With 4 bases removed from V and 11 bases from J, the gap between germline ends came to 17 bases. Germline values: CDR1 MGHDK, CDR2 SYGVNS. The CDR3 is CASSGTLEGEAFF. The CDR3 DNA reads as TGTGCCAGCAGTGGAACCCTAGAAGGTGAGGCTTTCTTT.

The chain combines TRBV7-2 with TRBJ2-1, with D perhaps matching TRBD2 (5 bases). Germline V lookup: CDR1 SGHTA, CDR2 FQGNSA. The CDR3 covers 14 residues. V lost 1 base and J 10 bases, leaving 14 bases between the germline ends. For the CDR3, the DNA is TGTGCCAGCAGCTTAGTAGCTACTAGGGAGGAGCAGTTCTTC. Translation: CASSLVATREEQFF.

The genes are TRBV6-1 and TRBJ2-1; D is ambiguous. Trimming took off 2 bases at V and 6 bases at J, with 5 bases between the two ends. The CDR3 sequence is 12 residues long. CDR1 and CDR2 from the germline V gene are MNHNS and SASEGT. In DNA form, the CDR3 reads TGTGCCAGCAGTGAACGGGTCAATGAGCAGTTCTTC. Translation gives CASSERVNEQFF.

The CDR3 coding sequence is TGCAGCGTTGAGTTCCAGGAGGAGGATGAAAAACTGTTTTTT. Its translation is CSVEFQEEDEKLFF. The chain employs TRBV29-1 and TRBJ1-4; D gene unclear. The germline V and J ends were trimmed by 3 bases and 6 bases, with 14 bases remaining between them. Germline CDR1 reads SQVTM; CDR2 reads ANQGSEA. CDR3 size: 14 residues.

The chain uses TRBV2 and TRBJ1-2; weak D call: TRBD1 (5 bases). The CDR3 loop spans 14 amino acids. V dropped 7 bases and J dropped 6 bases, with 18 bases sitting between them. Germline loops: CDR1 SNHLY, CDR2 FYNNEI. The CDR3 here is CASMGQGRLHGYTF. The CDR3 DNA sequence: TGTGCCAGCATGGGGCAGGGCCGGCTCCATGGCTACACCTTC.

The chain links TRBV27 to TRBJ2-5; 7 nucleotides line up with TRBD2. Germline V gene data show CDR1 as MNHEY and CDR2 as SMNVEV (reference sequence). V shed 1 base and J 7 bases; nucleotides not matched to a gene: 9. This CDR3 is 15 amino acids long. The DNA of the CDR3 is TGTGCCAGCAGTTTATTTGCGGGAGAGGGAGTGACCCAGTACTTC. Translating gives CASSLFAGEGVTQYF.

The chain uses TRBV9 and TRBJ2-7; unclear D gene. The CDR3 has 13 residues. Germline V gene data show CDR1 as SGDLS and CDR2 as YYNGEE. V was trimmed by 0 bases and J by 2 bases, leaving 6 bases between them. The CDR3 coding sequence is TGTGCCAGCAGCGTAGGACAAACCTACGAGCAGTACTTC. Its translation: CASSVGQTYEQYF.

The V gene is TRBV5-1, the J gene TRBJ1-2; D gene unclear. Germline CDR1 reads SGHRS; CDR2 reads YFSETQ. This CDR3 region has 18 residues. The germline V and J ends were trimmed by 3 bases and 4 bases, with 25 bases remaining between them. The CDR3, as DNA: TGCGCCAGCAGCTGGATGTCGGCGGATGCTGCAGACCTCTATGGCTACACCTTC. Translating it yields CASSWMSADAADLYGYTF.

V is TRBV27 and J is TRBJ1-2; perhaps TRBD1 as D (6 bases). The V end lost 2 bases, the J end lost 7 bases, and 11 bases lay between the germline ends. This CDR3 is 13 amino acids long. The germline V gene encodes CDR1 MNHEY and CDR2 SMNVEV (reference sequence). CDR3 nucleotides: TGTGCCAGCAGTTTAACACTCAGGGGTGGCTACACCTTC. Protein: CASSLTLRGGYTF.

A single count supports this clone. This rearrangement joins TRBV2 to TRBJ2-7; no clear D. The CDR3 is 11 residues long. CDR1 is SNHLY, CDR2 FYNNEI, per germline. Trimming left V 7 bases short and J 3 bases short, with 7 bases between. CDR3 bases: TGTGCCAGCACCTATGACTACGAGCAGTACTTC. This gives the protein CASTYDYEQYF.

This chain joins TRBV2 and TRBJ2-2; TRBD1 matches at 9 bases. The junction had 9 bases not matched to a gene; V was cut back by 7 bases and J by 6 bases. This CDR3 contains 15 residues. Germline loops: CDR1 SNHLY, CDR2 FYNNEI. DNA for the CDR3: TGTGCCAGCACTAACAACAGGGGGCCGGCCGGGGAGCTGTTTTTT. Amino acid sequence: CASTNNRGPAGELFF.

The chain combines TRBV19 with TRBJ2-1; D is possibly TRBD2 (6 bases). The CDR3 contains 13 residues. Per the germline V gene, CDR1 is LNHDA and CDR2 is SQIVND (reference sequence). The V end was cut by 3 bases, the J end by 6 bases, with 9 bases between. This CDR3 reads CASSMSEGNEQFF. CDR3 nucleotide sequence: TGTGCCAGTAGTATGTCGGAGGGCAATGAGCAGTTCTTC.

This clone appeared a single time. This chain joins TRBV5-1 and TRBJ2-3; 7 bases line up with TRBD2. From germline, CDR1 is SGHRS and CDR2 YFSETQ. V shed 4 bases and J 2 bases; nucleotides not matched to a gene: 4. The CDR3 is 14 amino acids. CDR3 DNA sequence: TGCGCCAGCAGCGCCAGCGGGACCACAGATACGCAGTATTTT. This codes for CASSASGTTDTQYF.

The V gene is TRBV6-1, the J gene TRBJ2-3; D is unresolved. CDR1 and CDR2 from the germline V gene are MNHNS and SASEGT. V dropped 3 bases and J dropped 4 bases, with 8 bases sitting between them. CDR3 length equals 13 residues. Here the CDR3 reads CASSDRLADTQYF. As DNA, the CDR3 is TGTGCCAGCAGTGACAGGTTGGCAGATACGCAGTATTTT.

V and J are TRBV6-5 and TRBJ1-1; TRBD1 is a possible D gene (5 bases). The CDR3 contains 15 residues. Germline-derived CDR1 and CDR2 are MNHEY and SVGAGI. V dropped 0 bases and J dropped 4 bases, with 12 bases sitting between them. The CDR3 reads CASSYSWGGTTEAFF. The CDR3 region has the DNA TGTGCCAGCAGTTACTCGTGGGGAGGGACCACTGAAGCTTTCTTT.

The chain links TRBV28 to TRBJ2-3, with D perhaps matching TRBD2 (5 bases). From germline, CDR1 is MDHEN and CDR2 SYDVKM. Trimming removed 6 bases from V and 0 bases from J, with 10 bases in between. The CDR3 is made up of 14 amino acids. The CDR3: CASSSSGSTDTQYF. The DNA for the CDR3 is TGTGCCAGCAGCTCCAGCGGTAGCACAGATACGCAGTATTTT.

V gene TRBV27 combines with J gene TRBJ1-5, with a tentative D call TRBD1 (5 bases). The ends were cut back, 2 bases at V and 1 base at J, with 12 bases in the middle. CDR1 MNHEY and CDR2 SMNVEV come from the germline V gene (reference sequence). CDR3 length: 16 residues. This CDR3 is CASSLRGGMSNQPQHF. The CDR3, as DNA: TGTGCCAGCAGTTTACGGGGGGGGATGAGCAATCAGCCCCAGCATTTT.

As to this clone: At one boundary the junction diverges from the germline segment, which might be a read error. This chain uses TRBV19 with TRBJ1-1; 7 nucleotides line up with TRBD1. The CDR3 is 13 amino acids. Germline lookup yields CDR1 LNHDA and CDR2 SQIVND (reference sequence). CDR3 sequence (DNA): TGTGCCAGTAGTGTAGAGGGGGCCACTGAAGCTTTCTTT. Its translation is CASSVEGATEAFF.

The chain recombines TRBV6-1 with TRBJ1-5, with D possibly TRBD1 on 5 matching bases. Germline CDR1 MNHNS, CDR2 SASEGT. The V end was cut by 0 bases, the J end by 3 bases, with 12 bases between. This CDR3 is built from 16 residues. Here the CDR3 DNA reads TGTGCCAGCAGTGAAGCCAGGGCAGTCCCCAATCAGCCCCAGCATTTT. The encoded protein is CASSEARAVPNQPQHF.

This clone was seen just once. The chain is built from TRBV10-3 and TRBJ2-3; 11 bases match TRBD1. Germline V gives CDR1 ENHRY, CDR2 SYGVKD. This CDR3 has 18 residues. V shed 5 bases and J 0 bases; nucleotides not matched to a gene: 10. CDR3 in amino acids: CAISSRDRGDQSTDTQYF. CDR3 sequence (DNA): TGTGCCATCAGTTCCCGGGACAGGGGGGATCAGAGCACAGATACGCAGTATTTT.

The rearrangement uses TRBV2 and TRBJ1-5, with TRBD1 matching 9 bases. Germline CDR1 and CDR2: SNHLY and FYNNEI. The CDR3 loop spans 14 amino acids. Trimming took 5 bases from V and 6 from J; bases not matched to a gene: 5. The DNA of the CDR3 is TGTGCCAGCAGTATTAACAGGGGGCGTCAGCCCCAGCATTTT. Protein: CASSINRGRQPQHF.

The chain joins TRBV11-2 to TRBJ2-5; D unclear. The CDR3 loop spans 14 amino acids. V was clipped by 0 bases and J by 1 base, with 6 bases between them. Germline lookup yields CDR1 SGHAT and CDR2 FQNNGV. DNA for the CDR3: TGTGCCAGCAGCTTAGAGGGCAGCCAAGAGACCCAGTACTTC. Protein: CASSLEGSQETQYF. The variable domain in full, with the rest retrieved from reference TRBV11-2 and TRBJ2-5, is EAGVAQSPRYKIIEKRQSVAFWCNPISGHATLYWYQQILGQGPKLLIQFQNNGVVDDSQLPKDRFSAERLKGVDSTLKIQPAKLEDSAVYLCASSLEGSQETQYFGPGTRLLVL.

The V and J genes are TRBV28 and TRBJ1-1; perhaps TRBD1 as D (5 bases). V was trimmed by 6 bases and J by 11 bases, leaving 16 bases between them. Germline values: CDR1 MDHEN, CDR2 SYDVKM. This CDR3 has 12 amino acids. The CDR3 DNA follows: TGTGCCAGCAGCCAACCGGCTGGGGGGGCTTTCTTT. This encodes CASSQPAGGAFF.

The CDR3: CASSEGWTGYTDTQYF. The CDR3 coding sequence is TGTGCCAGCAGTGAAGGTTGGACAGGGTACACAGATACGCAGTATTTT. This chain connects TRBV6-1 to TRBJ2-3, with 8 nucleotides matching TRBD1. Germline values: CDR1 MNHNS, CDR2 SASEGT. This CDR3 is built from 16 residues. The junction had 5 bases not matched to a gene; V was cut back by 1 base and J by 2 bases.

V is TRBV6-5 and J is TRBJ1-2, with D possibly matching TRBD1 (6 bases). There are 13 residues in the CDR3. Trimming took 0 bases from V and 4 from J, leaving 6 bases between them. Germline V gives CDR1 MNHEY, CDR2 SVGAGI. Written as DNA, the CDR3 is TGTGCCAGCAGTTACTCAGGGGGCTATGGCTACACCTTC. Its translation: CASSYSGGYGYTF.

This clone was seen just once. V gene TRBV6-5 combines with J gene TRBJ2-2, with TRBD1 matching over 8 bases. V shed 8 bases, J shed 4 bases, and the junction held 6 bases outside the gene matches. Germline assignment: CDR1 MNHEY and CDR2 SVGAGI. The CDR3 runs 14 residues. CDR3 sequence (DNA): TGTGCCAGCCGGGACAGGTCGACCACCGGGGAGCTGTTTTTT. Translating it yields CASRDRSTTGELFF.

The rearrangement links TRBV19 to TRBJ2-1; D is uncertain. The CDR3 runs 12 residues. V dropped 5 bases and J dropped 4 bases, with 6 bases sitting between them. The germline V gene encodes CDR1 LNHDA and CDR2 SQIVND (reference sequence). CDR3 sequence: CASSLNYNEQFF. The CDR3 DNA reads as TGTGCCAGTAGTTTAAATTACAATGAGCAGTTCTTC.

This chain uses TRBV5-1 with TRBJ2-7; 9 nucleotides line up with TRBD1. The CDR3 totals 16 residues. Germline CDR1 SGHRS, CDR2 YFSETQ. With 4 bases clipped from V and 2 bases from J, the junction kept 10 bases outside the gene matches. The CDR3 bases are TGCGCCAGCAGCCCCGGCCCGGGACAGGGAGCCTACGAGCAGTACTTC. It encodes CASSPGPGQGAYEQYF.

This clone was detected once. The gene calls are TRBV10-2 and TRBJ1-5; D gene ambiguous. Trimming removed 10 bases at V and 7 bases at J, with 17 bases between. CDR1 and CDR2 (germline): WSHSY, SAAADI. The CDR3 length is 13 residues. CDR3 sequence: CATREGLSQPQHF. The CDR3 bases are TGCGCCACCCGGGAGGGTTTGAGCCAGCCCCAGCATTTT.

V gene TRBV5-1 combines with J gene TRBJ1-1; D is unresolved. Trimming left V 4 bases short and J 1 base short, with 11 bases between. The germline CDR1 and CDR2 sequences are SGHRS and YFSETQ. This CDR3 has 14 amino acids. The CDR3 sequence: CASSPQAGNTEAFF. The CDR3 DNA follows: TGCGCCAGCAGCCCCCAAGCGGGGAACACTGAAGCTTTCTTT.